A single sample is the source of the 10 T cell receptor beta chains below, sequenced in a study of identical twins. One entry per CDR3 protein results from TCRdb running MiXCR on the 5' RACE reads. The profile covers more than 400,000 distinct CDR3 sequences, with roughly 15% appearing a single time and around 0.4% taken by the ten largest. The same data also went into a second study, on yellow fever vaccine responses in identical twins.

Sequenced material: CD4+ T cells sorted from blood. All receptors derive from a young woman in good health.

This sequence joins TRBV20-1 and TRBJ2-3, with 14 bases fitting TRBD2. The J segment lost 4 bases and the V segment lost 6 bases, leaving 6 bases of the junction unmatched. CDR3 length equals 15 residues. Germline CDR1 reads DFQATT; CDR2 reads SNEGSKA (reference sequence). CDR3 loop: CSADGTSGGADTQYF. The CDR3 bases are TGCAGTGCCGACGGGACTAGCGGGGGCGCAGATACGCAGTATTTT.

The chain has TRBV25-1 and TRBJ2-5; 9 nucleotides match TRBD1. V dropped 4 bases and J dropped 1; count of bases not matched to a gene: 22. The CDR3 spans 21 residues. Germline V CDR1 and CDR2: MGHDK, SYGVNS. The CDR3 bases are TGTGCCAGCAGTGGCCCCCTGGGGCAGTTACAGGGGGCCTTGCCCCAAGAGACCCAGTACTTC. Its protein product is CASSGPLGQLQGALPQETQYF. The full variable domain, with the rest looked up from reference TRBV25-1 and TRBJ2-5, is EADIYQTPRYLVIGTGKKITLECSQTMGHDKMYWYQQDPGMELHLIHYSYGVNSTEKGDLSSESTVSRIRTEHFPLTLESARPSHTSQYLCASSGPLGQLQGALPQETQYFGPGTRLLVL.

V and J are TRBV19 and TRBJ1-1, with D possibly matching TRBD1 (5 bases). The germline V gene encodes CDR1 LNHDA and CDR2 SQIVND (reference sequence). CDR3 length equals 15 residues. Trimming removed 5 bases from V and 5 bases from J, with 18 bases in between. CDR3 DNA sequence: TGTGCCAGTAGTCCAATCGGGGTGGGGGGGACTGAAGCTTTCTTT. The encoded protein is CASSPIGVGGTEAFF.

The chain is built from TRBV18 and TRBJ2-3, with D possibly matching TRBD1 (6 bases). Germline-derived CDR1 and CDR2 are KGHSH and LQKENI. CDR3 length equals 16 residues. Trimming shortened V by 2 bases and J by 2 bases, and 14 bases separated the two germline ends. DNA for the CDR3: TGTGCCAGCTCACCAAGCTTCGACAGGTACACAGATACGCAGTATTTT. It specifies CASSPSFDRYTDTQYF.

This chain links TRBV20-1 with TRBJ2-5, with 11 bases that match TRBD2. Germline V CDR1 and CDR2: DFQATT, SNEGSKA (reference sequence). The CDR3 loop spans 18 amino acids. V lost 6 bases to trimming and J lost 0 bases; unmatched junction nucleotides: 15. Here the CDR3 reads CSAIVHSRLAGHQETQYF. CDR3 DNA sequence: TGCAGTGCCATAGTCCACTCTCGACTAGCGGGGCACCAAGAGACCCAGTACTTC.

The chain joins TRBV3-1 to TRBJ2-1; 10 bases fit TRBD2. The ends lost 0 bases at V and 3 bases at J; junction bases unmatched: 14. The CDR3 has 20 amino acids. CDR1 is LGHDT and CDR2 is YNNKEL in the germline V gene (reference sequence). For the CDR3, the DNA is TGTGCCAGCAGCCAAGATCCCCCTAGCGGGAGAGGGGGTTTCTACAATGAGCAGTTCTTC. Translated: CASSQDPPSGRGGFYNEQFF.

The genes are TRBV6-1 and TRBJ1-5; D perhaps matches TRBD1 (5 bases). From germline, CDR1 is MNHNS and CDR2 SASEGT. The CDR3 consists of 15 residues. Trimming stripped 4 bases from V and 4 bases from J, with 14 bases between. The chain's CDR3 is CASSVMAGPNQPQHF. CDR3 coding DNA: TGTGCCAGCAGTGTGATGGCAGGGCCTAATCAGCCCCAGCATTTT.

This clonotype has only a few counts. The V gene is TRBV29-1, the J gene TRBJ1-1; 7 bases align to TRBD1. CDR1 and CDR2 from the germline V gene are SQVTM and ANQGSEA. The CDR3 consists of 13 residues. CDR3 amino acids: CTAQRGQSTEAFF. CDR3 sequence (DNA): TGCACCGCCCAAAGGGGACAGAGCACTGAAGCTTTCTTT.

This rearrangement joins TRBV5-1 to TRBJ2-2, with TRBD1 identical over 9 bases. Looked up from germline, CDR1 is SGHRS and CDR2 is YFSETQ. The CDR3 spans 15 residues. The V segment lost 4 bases and the J segment 6 bases; nucleotides outside the gene matches: 7. In DNA form, the CDR3 reads TGCGCCAGCAGCCAGGACAGGGGTACGGCCGGGGAGCTGTTTTTT. Protein sequence: CASSQDRGTAGELFF.

This clonotype was counted a few times. The chain joins TRBV6-6 to TRBJ2-1, with a tentative D call TRBD1 (5 bases). The CDR3 length is 12 residues. Germline V lookup: CDR1 MNHNY, CDR2 SVGAGI (reference sequence). Trimming took 8 bases from V and 4 from J, leaving 9 bases between them. The CDR3 region is CASWQGYNEQFF. CDR3 in DNA: TGTGCCAGCTGGCAGGGTTACAATGAGCAGTTCTTC.